This TCR beta chain emerged from a study of human T cells and chemical hapten exposure. Study summary: Patients got weekly scalp diphenylcyclopropenone doses over the roughly 24-week study. Women made up most patients, who had alopecia areata, totalis or universalis. Findings and limits, study-wide: Compared to controls, expanded TCRs made significantly more large clusters of similar CDR3s.

Individual cDNA molecules (in the library) carried attached unique molecular identifiers. TCRdb reanalysed the RACE reads using MiXCR and keeps one entry per CDR3 protein. The top ten hold around 8.4% of the sample, which has 340,000 or so distinct CDR3 sequences, 6% to 8.5% seen once. Comment on this clonotype: The antigen remains undetermined.

Time point given: patch test 1, 2 weeks after DPC sensitization. Documented treatment: therapeutic diphenylcyclopropenone sensitization with weekly scalp DPC. This sequence originates from a woman younger than 30 with alopecia areata. Some clones in this sample may be carry-over from other donors' samples. The specimen was whole blood, collected in connection with sensitization to the hapten diphenylcyclopropenone (DPC).

CDR3 DNA sequence: TGCAGTGCTAGCGGGGACAGGTCCTACGAGCAGTACTTC. Residues: CSASGDRSYEQYF. The chain joins TRBV20-1 to TRBJ2-7, with 8 bases lining up with TRBD1. From germline, CDR1 is DFQATT and CDR2 SNEGSKA (reference sequence). This CDR3 spans 13 amino acids. Trimming cost V 3 bases and J 1 base; bases outside gene matches: 2.